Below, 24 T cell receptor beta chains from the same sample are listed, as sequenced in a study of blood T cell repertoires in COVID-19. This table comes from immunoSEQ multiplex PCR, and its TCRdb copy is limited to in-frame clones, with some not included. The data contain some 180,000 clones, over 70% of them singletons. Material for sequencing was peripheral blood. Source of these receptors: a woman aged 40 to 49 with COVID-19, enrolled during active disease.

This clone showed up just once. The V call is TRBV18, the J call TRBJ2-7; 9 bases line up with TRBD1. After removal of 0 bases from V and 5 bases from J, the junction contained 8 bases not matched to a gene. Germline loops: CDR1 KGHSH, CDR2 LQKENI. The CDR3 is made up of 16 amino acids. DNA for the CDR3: TGTGCCAGCTCACCACCGTATACAGGGGGCTTCGACGAGCAGTACTTC. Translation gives CASSPPYTGGFDEQYF.

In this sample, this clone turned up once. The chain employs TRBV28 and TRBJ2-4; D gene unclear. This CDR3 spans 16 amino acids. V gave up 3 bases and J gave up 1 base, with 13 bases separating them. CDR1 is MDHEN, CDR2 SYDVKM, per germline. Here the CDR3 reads CASSLDVPRAKNIQYF. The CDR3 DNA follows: TGTGCCAGCAGTTTGGATGTCCCGAGGGCCAAAAACATTCAGTACTTC.

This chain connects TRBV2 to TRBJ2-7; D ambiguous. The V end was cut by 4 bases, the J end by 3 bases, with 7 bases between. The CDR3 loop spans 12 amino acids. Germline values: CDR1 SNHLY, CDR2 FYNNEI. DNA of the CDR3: TGTGCCAGCAGTGTAGGAGACTACGAGCAGTACTTC. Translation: CASSVGDYEQYF.

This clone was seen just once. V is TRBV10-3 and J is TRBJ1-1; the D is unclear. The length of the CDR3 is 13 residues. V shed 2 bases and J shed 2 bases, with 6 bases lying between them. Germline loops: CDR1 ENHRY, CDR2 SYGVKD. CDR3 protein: CAISETANTEAFF. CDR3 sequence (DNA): TGTGCCATCAGTGAGACAGCAAACACTGAAGCTTTCTTT.

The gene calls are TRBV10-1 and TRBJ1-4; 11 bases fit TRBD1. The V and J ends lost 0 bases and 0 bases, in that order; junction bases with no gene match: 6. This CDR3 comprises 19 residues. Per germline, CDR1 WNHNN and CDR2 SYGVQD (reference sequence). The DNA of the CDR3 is TGCGCCAGCAGTGAGTCCCAGGACAGGGGGCCTGCAACTAATGAAAAACTGTTTTTT. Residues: CASSESQDRGPATNEKLFF.

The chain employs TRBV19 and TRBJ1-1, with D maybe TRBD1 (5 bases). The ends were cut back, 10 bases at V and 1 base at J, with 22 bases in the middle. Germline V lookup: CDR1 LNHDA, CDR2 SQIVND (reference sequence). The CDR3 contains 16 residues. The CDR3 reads CATRNYQTASNTEAFF. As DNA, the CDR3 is TGTGCCACGCGAAACTATCAGACAGCTTCGAACACTGAAGCTTTCTTT.

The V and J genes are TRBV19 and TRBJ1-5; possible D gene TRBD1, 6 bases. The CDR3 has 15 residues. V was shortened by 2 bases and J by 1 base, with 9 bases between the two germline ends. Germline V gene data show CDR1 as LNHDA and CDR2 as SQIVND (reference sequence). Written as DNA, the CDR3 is TGTGCCAGTAGTATAACCGGACAGAGCAATCAGCCCCAGCATTTT. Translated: CASSITGQSNQPQHF. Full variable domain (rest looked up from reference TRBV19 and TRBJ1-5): DGGITQSPKYLFRKEGQNVTLSCEQNLNHDAMYWYRQDPGQGLRLIYYSQIVNDFQKGDIAEGYSVSREKKESFPLTVTSAQKNPTAFYLCASSITGQSNQPQHFGDGTRLSIL.

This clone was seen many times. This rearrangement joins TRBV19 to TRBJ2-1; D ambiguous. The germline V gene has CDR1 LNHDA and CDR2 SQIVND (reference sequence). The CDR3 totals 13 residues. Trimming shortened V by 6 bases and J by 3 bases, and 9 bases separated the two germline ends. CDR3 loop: CASRVTIYNEQFF. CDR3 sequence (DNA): TGTGCCAGTAGGGTCACAATCTACAATGAGCAGTTCTTC. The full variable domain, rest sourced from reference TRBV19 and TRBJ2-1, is DGGITQSPKYLFRKEGQNVTLSCEQNLNHDAMYWYRQDPGQGLRLIYYSQIVNDFQKGDIAEGYSVSREKKESFPLTVTSAQKNPTAFYLCASRVTIYNEQFFGPGTRLTVL.

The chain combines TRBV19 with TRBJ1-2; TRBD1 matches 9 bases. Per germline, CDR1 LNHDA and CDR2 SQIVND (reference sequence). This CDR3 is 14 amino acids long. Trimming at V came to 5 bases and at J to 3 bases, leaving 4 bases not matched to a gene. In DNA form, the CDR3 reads TGTGCCAGTAGTCTACAGGGGGCTGACTATGGCTACACCTTC. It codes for CASSLQGADYGYTF.

For the CDR3, the DNA is TGTGCCAGCAGCCCCAGGGGCCGAGGTCGCACAGATACGCAGTATTTT. Its protein is CASSPRGRGRTDTQYF. This rearrangement joins TRBV11-3 to TRBJ2-3; D is possibly TRBD1 (6 bases). CDR1 is SGHNT and CDR2 is YENEEA in the germline V gene. This CDR3 contains 16 residues. V was cut by 5 bases and J by 1 base, with 16 bases left in between.

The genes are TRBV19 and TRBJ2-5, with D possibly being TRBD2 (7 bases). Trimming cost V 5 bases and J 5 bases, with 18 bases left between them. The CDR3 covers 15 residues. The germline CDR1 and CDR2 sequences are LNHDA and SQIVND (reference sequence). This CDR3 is CASSPLWGGLETQYF. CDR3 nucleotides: TGTGCCAGTAGTCCTTTATGGGGGGGCCTGGAGACCCAGTACTTC.

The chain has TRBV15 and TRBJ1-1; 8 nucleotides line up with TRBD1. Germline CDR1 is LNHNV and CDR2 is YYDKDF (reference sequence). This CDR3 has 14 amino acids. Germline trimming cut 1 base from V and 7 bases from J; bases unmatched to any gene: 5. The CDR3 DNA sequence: TGTGCCACCAGCAGAGCCCAGGGACAGGATGAAGCTTTCTTT. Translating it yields CATSRAQGQDEAFF.

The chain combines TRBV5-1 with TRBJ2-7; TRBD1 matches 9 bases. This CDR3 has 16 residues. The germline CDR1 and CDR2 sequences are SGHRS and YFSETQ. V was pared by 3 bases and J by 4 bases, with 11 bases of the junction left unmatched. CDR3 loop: CASSSYMGTGRYEQYF. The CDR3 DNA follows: TGCGCCAGCAGCTCCTACATGGGGACAGGGCGGTACGAGCAGTACTTC.

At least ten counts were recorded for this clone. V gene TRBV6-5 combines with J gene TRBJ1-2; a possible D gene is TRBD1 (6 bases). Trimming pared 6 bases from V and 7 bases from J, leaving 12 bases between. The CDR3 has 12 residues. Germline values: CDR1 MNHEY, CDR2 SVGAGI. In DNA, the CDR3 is TGTGCCAGCAGGGGTTGGACAGCTGGCTACACCTTC. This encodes CASRGWTAGYTF.

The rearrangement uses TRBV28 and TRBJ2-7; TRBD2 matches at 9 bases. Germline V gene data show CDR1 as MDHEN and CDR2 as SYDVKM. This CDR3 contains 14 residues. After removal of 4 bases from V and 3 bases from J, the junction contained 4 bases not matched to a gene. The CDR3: CASSSRLAVYEQYF. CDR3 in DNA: TGTGCCAGCAGTTCCAGACTAGCGGTCTACGAGCAGTACTTC.

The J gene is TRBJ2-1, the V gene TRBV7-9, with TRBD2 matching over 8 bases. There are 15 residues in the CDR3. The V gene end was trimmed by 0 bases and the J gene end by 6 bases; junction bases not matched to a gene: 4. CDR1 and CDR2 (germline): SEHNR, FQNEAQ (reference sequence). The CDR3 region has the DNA TGTGCCAGCAGCTTAGCCACTAGCGGAGTCAATGAGCAGTTCTTC. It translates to CASSLATSGVNEQFF.

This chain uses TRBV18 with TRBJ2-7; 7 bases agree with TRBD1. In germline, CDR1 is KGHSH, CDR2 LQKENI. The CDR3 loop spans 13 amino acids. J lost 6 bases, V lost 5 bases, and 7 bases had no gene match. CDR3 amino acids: CASSIKQGSEQYF. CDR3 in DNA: TGTGCCAGCTCAATTAAACAGGGGAGCGAGCAGTACTTC.

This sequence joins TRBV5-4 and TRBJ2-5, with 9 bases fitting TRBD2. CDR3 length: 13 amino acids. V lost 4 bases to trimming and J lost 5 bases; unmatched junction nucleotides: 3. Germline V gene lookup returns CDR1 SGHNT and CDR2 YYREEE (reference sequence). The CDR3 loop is CASSLAGGETQYF. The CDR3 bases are TGTGCCAGCAGCCTTGCGGGGGGGGAGACCCAGTACTTC.

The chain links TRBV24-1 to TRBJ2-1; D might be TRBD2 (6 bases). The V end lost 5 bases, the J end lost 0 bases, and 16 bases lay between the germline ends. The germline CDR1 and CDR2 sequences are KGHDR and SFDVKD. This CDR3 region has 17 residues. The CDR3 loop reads CATSGLRWEDSYNEQFF. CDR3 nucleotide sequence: TGTGCCACCAGTGGGCTCAGGTGGGAGGACTCCTACAATGAGCAGTTCTTC.

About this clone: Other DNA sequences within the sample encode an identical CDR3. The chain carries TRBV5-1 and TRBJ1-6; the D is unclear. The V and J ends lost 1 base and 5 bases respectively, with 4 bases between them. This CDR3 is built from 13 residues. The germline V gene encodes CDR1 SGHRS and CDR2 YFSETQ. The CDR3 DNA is TGCGCCAGCAGCTTGCAGGATAATTCACCCCTCCACTTT. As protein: CASSLQDNSPLHF.

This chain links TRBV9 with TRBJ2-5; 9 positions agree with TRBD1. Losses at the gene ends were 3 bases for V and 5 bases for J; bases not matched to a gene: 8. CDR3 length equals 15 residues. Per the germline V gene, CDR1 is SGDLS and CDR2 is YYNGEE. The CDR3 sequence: CASSALQGAGETQYF. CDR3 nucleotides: TGTGCCAGCAGCGCCCTACAGGGGGCGGGGGAGACCCAGTACTTC.

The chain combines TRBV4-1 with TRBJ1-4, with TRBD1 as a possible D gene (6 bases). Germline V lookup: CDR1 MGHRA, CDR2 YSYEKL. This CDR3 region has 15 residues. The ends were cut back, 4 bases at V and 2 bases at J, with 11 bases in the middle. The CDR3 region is CASSPQGSTNEKLFF. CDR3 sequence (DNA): TGCGCCAGCAGCCCCCAGGGGTCTACTAATGAAAAACTGTTTTTT.

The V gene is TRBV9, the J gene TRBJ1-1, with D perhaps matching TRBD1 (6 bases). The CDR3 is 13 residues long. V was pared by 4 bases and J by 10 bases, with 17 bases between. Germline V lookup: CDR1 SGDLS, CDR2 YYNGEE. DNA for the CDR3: TGTGCCAGCAGCCTAGACGGGGTACAGGGAGCTTTCTTT. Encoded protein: CASSLDGVQGAFF.

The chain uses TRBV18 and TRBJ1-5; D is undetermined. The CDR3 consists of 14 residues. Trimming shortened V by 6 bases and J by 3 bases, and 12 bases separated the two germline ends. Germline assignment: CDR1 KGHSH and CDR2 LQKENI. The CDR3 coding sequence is TGTGCCAGCTCCCCCAGCGGGGTCAATCAGCCCCAGCATTTT. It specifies CASSPSGVNQPQHF.